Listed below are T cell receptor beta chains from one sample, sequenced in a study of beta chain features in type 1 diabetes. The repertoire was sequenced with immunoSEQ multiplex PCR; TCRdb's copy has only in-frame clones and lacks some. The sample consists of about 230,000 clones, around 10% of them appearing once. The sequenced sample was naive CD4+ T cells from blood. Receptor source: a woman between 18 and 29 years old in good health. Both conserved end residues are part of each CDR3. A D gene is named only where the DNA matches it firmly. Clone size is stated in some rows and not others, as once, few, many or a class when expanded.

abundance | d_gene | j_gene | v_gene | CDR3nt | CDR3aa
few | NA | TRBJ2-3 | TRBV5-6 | TGTGCCAGCAGCTCCCTCCAGTCCACTAGTTCAGATACGCAGTATTTT | CASSSLQSTSSDTQYF
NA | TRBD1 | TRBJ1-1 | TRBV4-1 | TGCGCCAGCAGCCAAGCGTCCCGGGACAGGGTTGGGGCAAACACTGAAGCTTTCTTT | CASSQASRDRVGANTEAFF
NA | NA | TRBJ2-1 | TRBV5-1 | TGCGCCAGCAGCTTGAGATCGGGCTCCTACAATGAGCAGTTCTTC | CASSLRSGSYNEQFF
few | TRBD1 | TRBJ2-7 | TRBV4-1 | TGCGCCAGCAGCCAAGTTGGACAGGGGAGTGTCGAGCAGTACTTC | CASSQVGQGSVEQYF
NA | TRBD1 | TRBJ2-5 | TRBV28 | TGTGCCAGCGTATCGTCGCCGACAGGGGGCCTGTACTTC | CASVSSPTGGLYF
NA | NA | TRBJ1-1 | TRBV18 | TGTGCCAGCTCCCCCCGACAGAACACTGAAGCTTTCTTT | CASSPRQNTEAFF
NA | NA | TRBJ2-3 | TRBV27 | TGTGCCAGCAATGGACATGCCGCAGATACGCAGTATTTT | CASNGHAADTQYF
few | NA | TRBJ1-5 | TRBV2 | TGTGCCAGCAGTGAGCGGTCAGGCAATCAGCCCCAGCATTTT | CASSERSGNQPQHF
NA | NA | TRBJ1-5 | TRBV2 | TGTGCCAGCAGTATACAGGGATCCCAGCATTTT | CASSIQGSQHF
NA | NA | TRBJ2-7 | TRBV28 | TGTGCCAGCAGTGCGAGGACGACAGAGACCTACGAGCAGTACTTC | CASSARTTETYEQYF